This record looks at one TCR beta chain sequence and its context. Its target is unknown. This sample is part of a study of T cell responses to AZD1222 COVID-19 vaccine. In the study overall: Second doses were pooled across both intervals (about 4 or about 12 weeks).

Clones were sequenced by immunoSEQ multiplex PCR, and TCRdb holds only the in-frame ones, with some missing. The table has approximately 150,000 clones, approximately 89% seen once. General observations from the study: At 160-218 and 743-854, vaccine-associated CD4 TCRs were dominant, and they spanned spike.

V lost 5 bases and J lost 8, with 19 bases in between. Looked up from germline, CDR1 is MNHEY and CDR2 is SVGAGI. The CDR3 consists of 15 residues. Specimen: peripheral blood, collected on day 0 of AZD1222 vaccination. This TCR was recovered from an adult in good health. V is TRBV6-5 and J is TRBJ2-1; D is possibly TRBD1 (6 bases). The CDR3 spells CASSTGTSDGHEQFF. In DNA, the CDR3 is TGTGCCAGCAGTACCGGGACAAGTGATGGGCATGAGCAGTTCTTC.